These 25 T cell receptor beta chains originate from one sample sequenced in a study of graft-versus-host responses after intestinal transplantation. TCRdb's table, derived via immunoSEQ multiplex PCR, lists solely in-frame clones and lacks some. The sample lists 50,000 to 75,000 clones, 94% seen once, with around 0.38% in the top ten. Their target antigens are unknown. The sample was unstimulated CD4+ T cells sorted from spleen or lymph node cells, taken before transplant. These receptors were taken from a human donor who was the organ donor for an intestinal transplant.

This clone has only one observation. The gene calls are TRBV27 and TRBJ1-2; tentatively, D is TRBD1 (6 bases). Trimming took off 9 bases at V and 4 bases at J, with 18 bases between the two ends. Germline loops: CDR1 MNHEY, CDR2 SMNVEV (reference sequence). This CDR3 is 14 amino acids long. The CDR3 here is CASRRTQGPYGYTF. CDR3 coding DNA: TGTGCCAGTCGGCGAACACAGGGCCCCTATGGCTACACCTTC.

The DNA of the CDR3 is TGTGCTAGTGGTTTGGTATCTTGGGGCAGGGTGGAGGAAAAACTGTTTTTT. This gives the protein CASGLVSWGRVEEKLFF. The chain has TRBV12-5 and TRBJ1-4; a weak D match, TRBD1 (5 bases). V dropped 0 bases and J dropped 8 bases, with 19 bases sitting between them. This CDR3 region has 17 residues. Per the germline V gene, CDR1 is LGHNT and CDR2 is FRNRAP.

The chain is built from TRBV5-8 and TRBJ2-2; perhaps TRBD1 as D (5 bases). The CDR3 runs 15 residues. From germline, CDR1 is SGHTS and CDR2 YDEGEE. Trimming removed 0 bases from V and 5 bases from J, with 11 bases in between. Here the CDR3 DNA reads TGTGCCAGCAGCTTGGTCAGGGTAAATACCGGGGAGCTGTTTTTT. Its protein is CASSLVRVNTGELFF.

The V and J genes are TRBV11-1 and TRBJ2-1; 11 bases are a match to TRBD2. V gave up 5 bases and J gave up 6 bases; unmatched junction bases: 3. From germline, CDR1 is SGHAT and CDR2 FQDESV (reference sequence). The CDR3 extends over 14 amino acids. Here the CDR3 reads CASSNSGGGNEQFF. CDR3 nucleotides: TGTGCCAGCAGCAATAGCGGGGGGGGCAATGAGCAGTTCTTC.

The gene calls are TRBV20-1 and TRBJ2-7; D gene unclear. Per the germline V gene, CDR1 is DFQATT and CDR2 is SNEGSKA (reference sequence). The CDR3 spans 11 residues. Trimming pared 5 bases from V and 4 bases from J, leaving 9 bases between. The CDR3 nucleotides are TGCAGTGCTGTACAAGCTTACGAGCAGTACTTC. Its translation: CSAVQAYEQYF.

Comments on this clone: Other DNA sequences in the sample encode the same CDR3. V usage is TRBV19 and J usage is TRBJ1-6; 8 bases match TRBD1. This CDR3 is 13 amino acids long. Germline CDR1 reads LNHDA; CDR2 reads SQIVND (reference sequence). After removal of 4 bases from V and 7 bases from J, the junction contained 0 bases not matched to a gene. CDR3 residues: CASSTGGNSPLHF. The CDR3 nucleotides read TGTGCCAGTAGTACAGGGGGCAATTCACCCCTCCACTTT.

The J gene is TRBJ2-5, the V gene TRBV5-4; tentatively, D is TRBD2 (5 bases). Germline V gene sequence: CDR1 SGHNT, CDR2 YYREEE (reference sequence). The CDR3 length is 15 residues. Trimming left V 0 bases short and J 4 bases short, with 13 bases between. CDR3 sequence reads: CASSLGRESRETQYF. The CDR3 DNA is TGTGCCAGCAGCTTGGGCCGGGAATCAAGAGAGACCCAGTACTTC.

This clone was counted a single time. The rearrangement uses TRBV4-1 and TRBJ1-2; possible D gene TRBD1, 5 bases. The V end was cut by 0 bases, the J end by 4 bases, with 18 bases between. This CDR3 has 17 amino acids. CDR1 is MGHRA and CDR2 is YSYEKL in the germline V gene. The DNA of the CDR3 is TGCGCCAGCAGCCAAGAGCTTGGGACGGTTGGGGTCTATGGCTACACCTTC. Amino acids: CASSQELGTVGVYGYTF.

The chain has TRBV9 and TRBJ1-1; 7 positions agree with TRBD1. The V gene's germline CDR1 is SGDLS and CDR2 YYNGEE. The CDR3 totals 15 residues. V was pared by 0 bases and J by 1 base, with 3 bases of the junction left unmatched. The CDR3 reads CASSVVDRANTEAFF. CDR3 sequence (DNA): TGTGCCAGCAGCGTAGTCGACAGGGCGAACACTGAAGCTTTCTTT.

CDR3 in DNA: TGTGCCAGCAGCCAATTAGGGGCAATCTACGAGCAGTACTTC. This gives the protein CASSQLGAIYEQYF. The chain recombines TRBV14 with TRBJ2-7; D may be TRBD1 (5 bases). The CDR3 is made up of 14 amino acids. Per the germline V gene, CDR1 is SGHDN and CDR2 is FVKESK. Trimming shortened V by 2 bases and J by 3 bases, and 11 bases separated the two germline ends.

V is TRBV25-1 and J is TRBJ2-3; D gene ambiguous. V lost 3 bases, J lost 0 bases, and 13 bases lay in between. Germline-derived CDR1 and CDR2 are MGHDK and SYGVNS. The CDR3 is 16 residues long. The CDR3 loop is CASSELDETSTDTQYF. The CDR3 nucleotides read TGTGCCAGCAGTGAGTTGGACGAGACTAGCACAGATACGCAGTATTTT.

The gene calls are TRBV30 and TRBJ2-1; TRBD1 matches 7 bases. Trimming at V came to 0 bases and at J to 4 bases, leaving 3 bases not matched to a gene. Germline-derived CDR1 and CDR2 are GTSNPN and SVGIG (reference sequence). This CDR3 region has 14 residues. CDR3 coding DNA: TGTGCCTGGAGTGTAACGGACAGGTACAATGAGCAGTTCTTC. This gives the protein CAWSVTDRYNEQFF.

The rearrangement joins TRBV6-1 to TRBJ2-6, with D perhaps assigned TRBD1 or TRBD2 (6 bases each). In germline, CDR1 is MNHNS, CDR2 SASEGT. Trimming stripped 4 bases from V and 2 bases from J, with 21 bases between. The CDR3 has 19 amino acids. CDR3 nucleotides: TGTGCCAGCAGTGGCGTCGACAGGACTATACAGCCTGGGGCCAACGTCCTGACTTTC. Translated, it gives CASSGVDRTIQPGANVLTF.

This chain links TRBV4-2 with TRBJ1-1; D gene ambiguous. This CDR3 contains 17 residues. The germline V gene has CDR1 LGHNA and CDR2 YNFKEQ. V was cut by 0 bases and J by 2 bases, with 16 bases left in between. The CDR3, as DNA: TGTGCCAGCAGCCAAGAACAAAAGGCGTCGGTTAACACTGAAGCTTTCTTT. Protein product: CASSQEQKASVNTEAFF.

J is TRBJ2-2 and V is TRBV6-6; D not certain. The CDR3 is made up of 15 amino acids. Germline CDR1 is MNHNY and CDR2 is SVGAGI (reference sequence). V dropped 0 bases and J dropped 0 bases, with 5 bases sitting between them. CDR3 DNA: TGTGCCAGCAGTTACTCCAGGACGAACACCGGGGAGCTGTTTTTT. Translated: CASSYSRTNTGELFF.

The chain couples TRBV27 to TRBJ1-2, with TRBD1 as a possible D gene (6 bases). CDR1 and CDR2 from the germline V gene are MNHEY and SMNVEV (reference sequence). Trimming took off 6 bases at V and 5 bases at J, with 25 bases between the two ends. This CDR3 comprises 17 residues. In DNA form, the CDR3 reads TGTGCCAGCAGGGATCAGGGAGGGGGACATGGACTATATGGCTACACCTTC. Translating it yields CASRDQGGGHGLYGYTF.

J is TRBJ2-2 and V is TRBV5-4; 11 bases align to TRBD2. V lost 2 bases, J lost 0 bases, and 3 bases stayed unmatched. This CDR3 region has 17 residues. Germline V gene sequence: CDR1 SGHNT, CDR2 YYREEE (reference sequence). The CDR3 bases are TGTGCCAGCAGCTTAGCTAGCGGGGGGTCGAACACCGGGGAGCTGTTTTTT. The encoded protein is CASSLASGGSNTGELFF. The whole variable domain, remainder taken from reference TRBV5-4 and TRBJ2-2, is ETGVTQSPTHLIKTRGQQVTLRCSSQSGHNTVSWYQQALGQGPQFIFQYYREEENGRGNFPPRFSGLQFPNYSSELNVNALELDDSALYLCASSLASGGSNTGELFFGEGSRLTVL.

CDR3 amino acids: CASSPILAGGPSDNEQFF. Here the CDR3 DNA reads TGTGCCAGCAGCCCAATACTAGCGGGGGGCCCCTCGGACAATGAGCAGTTCTTC. The chain has TRBV7-2 and TRBJ2-1, with 12 nucleotides matching TRBD2. Germline V gives CDR1 SGHTA, CDR2 FQGNSA. CDR3 length: 18 residues. V lost 5 bases to trimming and J lost 5 bases; unmatched junction nucleotides: 13.

This rearrangement joins TRBV11-2 to TRBJ1-4; no clear D gene. V dropped 5 bases and J dropped 5 bases, with 9 bases sitting between them. The CDR3 totals 13 residues. CDR1 and CDR2 (germline): SGHAT, FQNNGV. The CDR3 loop is CASSPTYNEKLFF. CDR3 sequence (DNA): TGTGCCAGCAGCCCCACCTACAATGAAAAACTGTTTTTT.

The genes are TRBV7-2 and TRBJ1-4; no clear D. Looked up from germline, CDR1 is SGHTA and CDR2 is FQGNSA. The CDR3 extends over 13 amino acids. V gave up 2 bases and J gave up 8 bases, with 9 bases separating them. The CDR3 region has the DNA TGTGCCAGCAGCTTACGGGCAGGAGAAAAACTGTTTTTT. Residues: CASSLRAGEKLFF.

The chain recombines TRBV5-1 with TRBJ2-1; the D call may be TRBD1 or TRBD2 (6 bases each). V lost 0 bases to trimming and J lost 1 base, with 17 bases between them. From germline, CDR1 is SGHRS and CDR2 YFSETQ. CDR3 size: 18 residues. The CDR3 region is CASSLALGGNPSYNEQFF. CDR3 DNA: TGCGCCAGCAGCTTGGCCTTAGGGGGGAATCCTTCCTACAATGAGCAGTTCTTC. Complete variable domain (other parts from reference TRBV5-1 and TRBJ2-1): KAGVTQTPRYLIKTRGQQVTLSCSPISGHRSVSWYQQTPGQGLQFLFEYFSETQRNKGNFPGRFSGRQFSNSRSEMNVSTLELGDSALYLCASSLALGGNPSYNEQFFGPGTRLTVL.

The chain joins TRBV6-5 to TRBJ1-3; a weak D match, TRBD1 (5 bases). Germline values: CDR1 MNHEY, CDR2 SVGAGI. V dropped 0 bases and J dropped 1 base, with 10 bases sitting between them. The CDR3 runs to 16 residues. The CDR3 loop reads CASSYSGPVSGNTIYF. CDR3 DNA: TGTGCCAGCAGTTACTCGGGACCCGTATCTGGAAACACCATATATTTT.

The gene calls are TRBV10-1 and TRBJ2-5; 7 nucleotides line up with TRBD1. The J call is in doubt because the DNA end fits TRBJ2-7 better. CDR1 is WNHNN, CDR2 SYGVQD, per germline (reference sequence). The CDR3 runs 13 residues. For the CDR3, the DNA is TGCGCCAGCAGTTGGGACAGACCCTACGAGCAGTACTTC. This codes for CASSWDRPYEQYF.

V gene TRBV7-2 combines with J gene TRBJ2-1; the match to TRBD1 covers 7 bases. CDR3 length: 15 residues. Losses at the gene ends were 5 bases for V and 0 bases for J; bases not matched to a gene: 4. Germline V CDR1 and CDR2: SGHTA, FQGNSA. CDR3 DNA: TGTGCCAGCAGCCCCCCAGGGGGCTCCTACAATGAGCAGTTCTTC. It specifies CASSPPGGSYNEQFF.

The rearrangement joins TRBV7-2 to TRBJ2-1; D uncertain. V shed 4 bases and J shed 6 bases, with 10 bases lying between them. The CDR3 covers 13 residues. Germline V gene sequence: CDR1 SGHTA, CDR2 FQGNSA. The CDR3 spells CASSWVHPNEQFF. The DNA for the CDR3 is TGTGCCAGCAGCTGGGTTCACCCCAATGAGCAGTTCTTC.